This T cell receptor beta chain was profiled in a study of T-cell memory formation after mild COVID-19. Overall study: The two donors had largely donor-specific TCR clusters.

Using its own MiXCR run on the 5' RACE reads, TCRdb lists one record per CDR3 protein. The sample has about 150,000 distinct CDR3 sequences; around 25% are singletons. Germline values: CDR1 SGHNT, CDR2 YYREEE (reference sequence). CDR3 length equals 15 residues. J was trimmed by 5 bases and V by 9 bases; bases with no gene match: 12. This sequence joins TRBV5-4 and TRBJ2-1, with 9 positions matching TRBD2. The sequencing sample was made of PBMCs or a T cell subset sorted from them (not recorded which). The source is an adult woman who had mild COVID-19 (a few samples of this study predate the infection). Cell type and time point are not known. As DNA, the CDR3 is TGTGCCACCCTAATCGGTAGCGGGAGAAACAATGAGCAGTTCTTC. It specifies CATLIGSGRNNEQFF.